The clone carrying this T cell receptor beta chain was picked up a small number of times. The antigen is undetermined. The data are from a study of beta chain features in type 1 diabetes. Overall study results and limits: Any HLA effect on TCRB rearrangement was left unresolved by small sub-analyses. Significant though moderate, a shortening of TCRB CDR3s appeared in all four CD4+ subsets of Type 1 diabetes patients.

cDNA synthesis used the whole RNA isolate, giving expressed TCRB sequences. Libraries were prepared by immunoSEQ multiplex PCR; TCRdb keeps only in-frame clonotypes and omits some of them. The data hold 500,000 to 650,000 clones, with around 11% observed a single time. A single heparinised draw of about 100 mL on average was taken per donor. Per germline, CDR1 SGHKS and CDR2 YYEKEE (reference sequence). CDR3 size: 14 residues. Trimming cost V 6 bases and J 0 bases, with 13 bases left between them. The origin of this receptor is a man aged 30-40 years with type 1 diabetes. The material sequenced was naive CD4+ T cells from blood. The chain couples TRBV5-5 to TRBJ2-7, with no clear D. DNA of the CDR3: TGTGCCAGCACTGCGACCGGATCCTCCTACGAGCAGTACTTC. This sequence encodes CASTATGSSYEQYF. The entire variable domain, with the rest obtained from reference TRBV5-5 and TRBJ2-7, is as follows: DAGVTQSPTHLIKTRGQQVTLRCSPISGHKSVSWYQQVLGQGPQFIFQYYEKEERGRGNFPDRFSARQFPNYSSELNVNALLLGDSALYLCASTATGSSYEQYFGPGTRLTVT.